Detailed here is one TCR beta chain. These data come from a study of long-term antiretroviral therapy in people with HIV. Researchers ran immunoSEQ v3.0 at survey level. Sequencing used immunoSEQ multiplex PCR; TCRdb keeps in-frame clones, though not all of them. The sample lists 20,000 to 25,000 clones, approximately 88% seen once, with under 9.5% in the top ten. The CDR3 spans 18 residues. Germline CDR1 reads MGHRA; CDR2 reads YSYEKL. The trim removed 0 bases at V and 5 bases at J, leaving 13 bases unmatched. Sequencing used unsorted PBMCs, obtained 1.2 years after starting antiretroviral therapy. The receptor comes from a woman aged 40 to 50 with HIV. The chain links TRBV4-1 to TRBJ2-5; 9 nucleotides match TRBD2. The CDR3 spells CASSQDMGGGRARETQYF. The CDR3 nucleotides read TGCGCCAGCAGCCAAGATATGGGGGGCGGGAGGGCCCGGGAGACCCAGTACTTC.